The 31 T cell receptor beta chains presented below share a single source sample, sequenced in a study of response to subunit inactivated influenza vaccine (dated by TCRdb to 2016 to 2018). Library preparation used RT-PCR. The sequencer listed for this sample is Illumina HiSeq 2500. Starting from the raw public reads, TCRdb applied fastp trimming at Q25, assembled clones with MiXCR and retained in-frame beta chains. Rows with a matching CDR3 protein are joined into one entry that keeps the most common DNA and genes. For this sample the table gives around 710,000 distinct CDR3 sequences, of which about 15% were detected only once. The top ten clones comprise less than 9% of the sample. Here the sequenced sample was PBMCs from blood, taken around 14 days before vaccination. These receptors were collected from a man between 45 and 60 years old who received an inactivated influenza vaccine. Donor details come from another sample of the same person, matched by shared clones.

This clonotype has just a few counts. The CDR3 DNA reads as TGTGCCATCAGTGTCGGGCAGGGTTACGAAAAACTGTTTTTT. It specifies CAISVGQGYEKLFF. The chain couples TRBV10-3 to TRBJ1-4, with a tentative D call TRBD1 (5 bases). The length of the CDR3 is 14 residues. The germline V gene has CDR1 ENHRY and CDR2 SYGVKD. V was cut by 4 bases and J by 8 bases, with 14 bases left in between.

The chain joins TRBV15 to TRBJ2-1; 7 nucleotides align to TRBD1. From germline, CDR1 is LNHNV and CDR2 YYDKDF (reference sequence). The V segment lost 2 bases and the J segment 0 bases; nucleotides outside the gene matches: 4. This CDR3 region has 16 residues. This CDR3 is CATSRTTGSSYNEQFF. In DNA, the CDR3 is TGTGCCACCAGCAGAACGACAGGGTCCTCCTACAATGAGCAGTTCTTC. The variable domain in full, completed from reference TRBV15 and TRBJ2-1, reads DAMVIQNPRYQVTQFGKPVTLSCSQTLNHNVMYWYQQKSSQAPKLLFHYYDKDFNNEADTPDNFQSRRPNTSFCFLDIRSPGLGDTAMYLCATSRTTGSSYNEQFFGPGTRLTVL.

This clonotype was picked up a small number of times. The chain joins TRBV12-3 or TRBV12-4 to TRBJ2-7, with 7 bases that match TRBD2. The ends lost 3 bases at V and 3 bases at J; junction bases unmatched: 8. The CDR3 totals 15 residues. The CDR3 DNA sequence: TGTGCCAGCAGTTTCCGGTCTAGCGGAGGCTACGAGCAGTACTTC. It encodes CASSFRSSGGYEQYF.

The sample holds a few counts of this clonotype. The chain combines TRBV29-1 with TRBJ2-1; possibly TRBD1 for D (6 bases). The CDR3 loop spans 14 amino acids. With 6 bases removed from V and 7 bases from J, the gap between germline ends came to 19 bases. Per the germline V gene, CDR1 is SQVTM and CDR2 is ANQGSEA. CDR3 nucleotides: TGCAGCGTAATGACAGGACCCCGCCTGAATGAGCAGTTCTTC. This sequence encodes CSVMTGPRLNEQFF.

The J gene is TRBJ1-6, the V gene TRBV11-2; D is ambiguous. CDR1 and CDR2 (germline): SGHAT, FQNNGV. The CDR3 contains 15 residues. V was cut by 2 bases and J by 7 bases, with 12 bases left in between. CDR3 region: CASSLISPGNSPLHF. The CDR3, as DNA: TGTGCCAGCAGCTTAATCTCCCCGGGGAATTCACCCCTCCACTTT. Using reference TRBV11-2 and TRBJ1-6 for the parts outside the CDR3, the full variable domain is EAGVAQSPRYKIIEKRQSVAFWCNPISGHATLYWYQQILGQGPKLLIQFQNNGVVDDSQLPKDRFSAERLKGVDSTLKIQPAKLEDSAVYLCASSLISPGNSPLHFGNGTRLTVT.

The chain uses TRBV7-2 and TRBJ1-6; the D is unclear. CDR1 SGHTA and CDR2 FQGNSA come from the germline V gene. Trimming removed 0 bases from V and 6 bases from J, with 18 bases in between. The CDR3 covers 18 residues. CDR3 amino acids: CASSLAFLAGRSNSPLHF. The CDR3 region has the DNA TGTGCCAGCAGCTTAGCGTTCCTGGCGGGGAGGAGTAATTCACCCCTCCACTTT.

The genes are TRBV20-1 and TRBJ2-5, with D possibly matching TRBD2 (6 bases). Trimming stripped 1 base from V and 5 bases from J, with 23 bases between. CDR3 length: 17 amino acids. The germline V gene encodes CDR1 DFQATT and CDR2 SNEGSKA (reference sequence). The DNA of the CDR3 is TGCAGTGCTAGAGTGGCAGGGTGGAAGGCGGGAAGCGAGACCCAGTACTTC. Translating it yields CSARVAGWKAGSETQYF.

The gene calls are TRBV5-6 and TRBJ2-5; no clear D gene. Trimming took 5 bases from V and 7 from J, leaving 12 bases between them. The CDR3 spans 12 residues. The V gene's germline CDR1 is SGHDT and CDR2 YYEEEE. The CDR3 region has the DNA TGTGCCAGCAGGCGTCAGCTGGGGACCCAGTACTTC. Protein product: CASRRQLGTQYF.

There are a few counts of this clonotype. The V gene is TRBV5-6, the J gene TRBJ2-3, with 10 bases lining up with TRBD2. Germline V gene lookup returns CDR1 SGHDT and CDR2 YYEEEE. This CDR3 comprises 16 residues. V dropped 5 bases and J dropped 4; count of bases not matched to a gene: 10. CDR3 in DNA: TGTGCCAGCAGTACTCTCCTAGCGGGAGTCTCAGATACGCAGTATTTT. Translating gives CASSTLLAGVSDTQYF.

In its sample, this clonotype was seen a few times. The chain uses TRBV9 and TRBJ2-7, with 7 positions matching TRBD2. V was pared by 0 bases and J by 0 bases, with 3 bases of the junction left unmatched. Germline CDR1 SGDLS, CDR2 YYNGEE. The CDR3 is made up of 15 amino acids. Here the CDR3 reads CASSVGASGSYEQYF. The CDR3 nucleotides read TGTGCCAGCAGCGTAGGGGCTAGCGGCTCCTACGAGCAGTACTTC.

CDR3 amino acids: CASSLRGSRAEAFF. DNA of the CDR3: TGTGCCAGCAGCTTGCGCGGCAGTAGGGCTGAAGCTTTCTTT. V gene TRBV5-8 combines with J gene TRBJ1-1; the D is unclear. The V end lost 1 base, the J end lost 6 bases, and 13 bases lay between the germline ends. Germline CDR1 and CDR2: SGHTS and YDEGEE. This CDR3 spans 14 amino acids.

This chain joins TRBV29-1 and TRBJ2-7; 9 bases line up with TRBD1. The length of the CDR3 is 15 residues. Germline loops: CDR1 SQVTM, CDR2 ANQGSEA. The V segment lost 4 bases and the J segment 7 bases; nucleotides outside the gene matches: 14. This CDR3 reads CSVGGRGQGPREQYF. CDR3 coding DNA: TGCAGCGTTGGGGGAAGGGGACAGGGACCGAGGGAGCAGTACTTC.

The chain couples TRBV7-2 to TRBJ1-3; no definite D call. Looked up from germline, CDR1 is SGHTA and CDR2 is FQGNSA. V lost 0 bases to trimming and J lost 0 bases, with 12 bases between them. CDR3 length: 17 residues. As DNA, the CDR3 is TGTGCCAGCAGCTTAGCCGAACTACAAGACTCTGGAAACACCATATATTTT. Its protein product is CASSLAELQDSGNTIYF.

This clonotype was detected a few times. The rearrangement uses TRBV28 and TRBJ2-7; D is ambiguous. Trimming removed 4 bases at V and 3 bases at J, with 13 bases between. CDR3 size: 14 residues. Germline CDR1 is MDHEN and CDR2 is SYDVKM. CDR3 in DNA: TGTGCCAGCAGTTGGGGTAGAAAAAGCTACGAGCAGTACTTC. Amino acids: CASSWGRKSYEQYF.

The rearrangement joins TRBV4-1 to TRBJ2-2, with D possibly matching TRBD2 (6 bases). The V gene's germline CDR1 is MGHRA and CDR2 YSYEKL. V shed 2 bases and J shed 4 bases, with 11 bases lying between them. CDR3 length: 15 residues. The CDR3 sequence: CASSQLGGSTGELFF. The DNA for the CDR3 is TGCGCCAGCAGCCAATTGGGGGGAAGCACCGGGGAGCTGTTTTTT.

This clonotype was recorded a few times. The V call is TRBV4-1, the J call TRBJ2-7; unclear D gene. The germline V gene encodes CDR1 MGHRA and CDR2 YSYEKL. V lost 0 bases, J lost 4 bases, and 10 bases lay in between. This CDR3 has 14 amino acids. The CDR3 loop reads CASSQDFRSYEQYF. The CDR3 DNA sequence: TGCGCCAGCAGCCAAGATTTCCGATCGTACGAGCAGTACTTC.

This clonotype came up many times. The J gene is TRBJ2-6, the V gene TRBV5-4; 7 bases map to TRBD1. CDR3 length: 19 residues. From germline, CDR1 is SGHNT and CDR2 YYREEE (reference sequence). The V segment lost 4 bases and the J segment 4 bases; nucleotides outside the gene matches: 17. The CDR3: CASSQTYRGFGSGANVLTF. The CDR3 DNA is TGTGCCAGCAGCCAGACCTACAGGGGTTTTGGCTCCGGGGCCAACGTCCTGACTTTC.

The chain has TRBV10-3 and TRBJ2-7; 9 bases fit TRBD1. After removal of 6 bases from V and 6 bases from J, the junction contained 9 bases not matched to a gene. The CDR3 is 14 amino acids. Per the germline V gene, CDR1 is ENHRY and CDR2 is SYGVKD. The DNA for the CDR3 is TGTGCCATCAGCTCTGACAGGGGGTGGTTCGAGCAGTACTTC. This codes for CAISSDRGWFEQYF.

The rearrangement joins TRBV6-1 to TRBJ2-2; D might be TRBD1 or TRBD2, each matching 5 bases. V was trimmed by 0 bases and J by 7 bases, leaving 12 bases between them. Germline CDR1 and CDR2: MNHNS and SASEGT. This CDR3 region has 15 residues. The CDR3 region has the DNA TGTGCCAGCAGTGAAGCAGGGCCTGGGGGCGGGGAGCTGTTTTTT. This gives the protein CASSEAGPGGGELFF.

The V call is TRBV4-1, the J call TRBJ1-5, with 9 bases matching TRBD1. The junction had 7 bases not matched to a gene; V was cut back by 0 bases and J by 4 bases. Germline V gene sequence: CDR1 MGHRA, CDR2 YSYEKL. The CDR3 is made up of 17 amino acids. The DNA for the CDR3 is TGCGCCAGCAGCCAAGATCCGGGACAGGGACCTAATCAGCCCCAGCATTTT. Protein product: CASSQDPGQGPNQPQHF.

This clonotype has ten or more counts. The chain carries TRBV12-3 or TRBV12-4 and TRBJ2-1; D gene unclear. V was shortened by 4 bases and J by 2 bases, with 15 bases between the two germline ends. This CDR3 spans 16 amino acids. The CDR3 region is CASSSFPGLAYNEQFF. In nucleotides, the CDR3 is TGTGCCAGCAGTTCCTTCCCGGGCCTAGCCTACAATGAGCAGTTCTTC.

This clonotype was picked up a small number of times. The chain carries TRBV12-3 or TRBV12-4 and TRBJ2-3; 12 bases fit TRBD2. The CDR3 has 16 amino acids. V lost 8 bases and J lost 2; bases outside the gene matches: 8. CDR3 in amino acids: CASCASGGVNTDTQYF. In nucleotides, the CDR3 is TGTGCCAGCTGTGCTAGCGGGGGGGTAAACACAGATACGCAGTATTTT.

V and J are TRBV2 and TRBJ1-4; the D gene is possibly TRBD1 (6 bases). Germline-derived CDR1 and CDR2 are SNHLY and FYNNEI. This CDR3 has 14 amino acids. The V gene lost 4 bases and the J gene lost 10 bases, with 16 bases spanning the gap. Here the CDR3 DNA reads TGTGCCAGCAGTGTCACAGGGTTGTCGGGAAAACTGTTTTTT. Translated: CASSVTGLSGKLFF. The full variable domain, with the rest looked up from reference TRBV2 and TRBJ1-4, is EPEVTQTPSHQVTQMGQEVILRCVPISNHLYFYWYRQILGQKVEFLVSFYNNEISEKSEIFDDQFSVERPDGSNFTLKIRSTKLEDSAMYFCASSVTGLSGKLFFGSGTQLSVL.

The table lists this clonotype with many counts. The CDR3 spells CASSPPGADTQYF. The CDR3 DNA reads TGTGCCAGCTCACCACCGGGGGCAGATACGCAGTATTTT. The gene calls are TRBV18 and TRBJ2-3, with D perhaps assigned TRBD1 or TRBD2 (5 bases each). The germline CDR1 and CDR2 sequences are KGHSH and LQKENI. This CDR3 comprises 13 residues. V was cut by 0 bases and J by 4 bases, with 5 bases left in between.

This clonotype has a count of ten or more. The V gene is TRBV12-3 or TRBV12-4, the J gene TRBJ1-5; D is ambiguous. The CDR3 extends over 12 amino acids. The V gene lost 3 bases and the J gene lost 3 bases, with 3 bases spanning the gap. The CDR3 sequence is CASSLANQPQHF. The CDR3 nucleotides are TGTGCCAGCAGTTTGGCCAATCAGCCCCAGCATTTT.

For the CDR3, the DNA is TGCGCCAGCAGCGAACAGGGATTTGAGCAGTTCTTC. Its translation is CASSEQGFEQFF. This chain connects TRBV5-1 to TRBJ2-1; the D gene is possibly TRBD1 (6 bases). V gave up 4 bases and J gave up 9 bases, with 11 bases separating them. CDR3 length: 12 amino acids. From germline, CDR1 is SGHRS and CDR2 YFSETQ. Full variable domain (missing parts from reference TRBV5-1 and TRBJ2-1): KAGVTQTPRYLIKTRGQQVTLSCSPISGHRSVSWYQQTPGQGLQFLFEYFSETQRNKGNFPGRFSGRQFSNSRSEMNVSTLELGDSALYLCASSEQGFEQFFGPGTRLTVL.

This clonotype occurred many times. The CDR3 is CASSLAGRLNTGELFF. The CDR3 bases are TGCGCCAGCAGCTTGGCAGGACGGCTGAACACCGGGGAGCTGTTTTTT. This chain connects TRBV5-1 to TRBJ2-2; the D is unclear. Germline values: CDR1 SGHRS, CDR2 YFSETQ. Trimming took 0 bases from V and 1 from J, leaving 10 bases between them. The CDR3 runs 16 residues.

The gene calls are TRBV7-8 and TRBJ2-5; a possible D gene is TRBD2 (5 bases). V was shortened by 2 bases and J by 7 bases, with 14 bases between the two germline ends. CDR3 length: 14 amino acids. CDR1 is SGHVS, CDR2 FQNEAQ, per germline. CDR3 residues: CASSLIRGKGTQYF. The CDR3 nucleotides read TGTGCCAGCAGCTTAATACGGGGAAAGGGGACCCAGTACTTC.

Turning to this clonotype: The junction does not match germline at one end; this may be a read error. The chain combines TRBV7-6 with TRBJ1-1; D gene ambiguous. CDR3 length: 13 amino acids. Germline V CDR1 and CDR2: SGHVS, FNYEAQ. DNA for the CDR3: TGTGCCAGCAGCTCAAGGACGAACTCTGAAGCTTTCTTT. It codes for CASSSRTNSEAFF.

This clonotype was detected a few times. This sequence joins TRBV7-8 and TRBJ2-3, with TRBD2 matching over 11 bases. The germline gives CDR1 SGHVS, CDR2 FQNEAQ. V dropped 5 bases and J dropped 3; count of bases not matched to a gene: 7. The CDR3 covers 16 residues. CDR3 sequence: CASSKSSGGPTDTQYF. The CDR3 DNA reads as TGTGCCAGCAGCAAATCTAGCGGGGGGCCAACAGATACGCAGTATTTT.

CDR3 loop: CASSPGTGVQETQYF. CDR3 sequence (DNA): TGTGCCAGCAGCCCCGGGACAGGGGTCCAAGAGACCCAGTACTTC. V and J are TRBV25-1 and TRBJ2-5, with TRBD1 matching over 10 bases. The CDR3 spans 15 residues. Germline-derived CDR1 and CDR2 are MGHDK and SYGVNS. Trimming took 6 bases from V and 1 from J; bases not matched to a gene: 5. Variable domain in full (rest from reference TRBV25-1 and TRBJ2-5): EADIYQTPRYLVIGTGKKITLECSQTMGHDKMYWYQQDPGMELHLIHYSYGVNSTEKGDLSSESTVSRIRTEHFPLTLESARPSHTSQYLCASSPGTGVQETQYFGPGTRLLVL.